In its sample, the clone carrying this T cell receptor beta chain was seen many times. The CDR3 runs 17 residues. Trimming took off 6 bases at V and 1 base at J, with 20 bases between the two ends. Germline-derived CDR1 and CDR2 are MDHEN and SYDVKM. TCRdb reprocessed the reads via MiXCR and lists one record per CDR3 protein. The data hold approximately 490,000 distinct CDR3 sequences, with around 11% observed a single time. The entry originates in a study of T cell repertoires in cytomegalovirus infection. The wider study: Through public TCR beta signatures, both CMV infection and matching HLA type were indicated.

The specimen was PBMCs. The chain joins TRBV28 to TRBJ2-3; D gene uncertain. This TCR was recovered from a human donor in good health (CMV status not recorded). Some clones in this sample may be carry-over from other donors' samples. This CDR3 is CASSILLTPQGTDTQYF. CDR3 in DNA: TGTGCCAGCAGCATTCTCTTAACGCCGCAAGGCACAGATACGCAGTATTTT.